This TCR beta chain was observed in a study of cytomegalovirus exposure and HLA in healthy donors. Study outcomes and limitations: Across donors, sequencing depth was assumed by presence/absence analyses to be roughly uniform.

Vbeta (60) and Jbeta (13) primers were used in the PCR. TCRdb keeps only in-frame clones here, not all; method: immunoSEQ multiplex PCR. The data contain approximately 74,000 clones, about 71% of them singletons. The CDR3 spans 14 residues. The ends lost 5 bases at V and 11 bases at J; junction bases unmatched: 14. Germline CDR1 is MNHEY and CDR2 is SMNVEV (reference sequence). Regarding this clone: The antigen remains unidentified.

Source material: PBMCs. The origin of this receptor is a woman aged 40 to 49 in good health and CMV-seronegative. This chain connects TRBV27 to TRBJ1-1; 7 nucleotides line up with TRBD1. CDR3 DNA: TGTGCCAGCAGTCGCTCGGACAGGAAGGGGTCGGCTTTCTTT. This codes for CASSRSDRKGSAFF.